A single sample gave rise to the 10 T cell receptor beta chains below, sequenced in a study of blood T cell repertoires in COVID-19. The assay was immunoSEQ multiplex PCR, and TCRdb's table has in-frame clones only and misses some. The sample has 300,000 or so clones, 85% to 90% seen once. The sequenced sample consisted of PBMCs or T cells enriched from blood (not recorded which). These receptors were taken from a woman younger than 35 who had recovered from COVID-19.

V and J are TRBV30 and TRBJ1-4; 7 bases are shared with TRBD1. Germline V gene sequence: CDR1 GTSNPN, CDR2 SVGIG (reference sequence). The CDR3 length is 14 residues. V shed 2 bases, J shed 7 bases, and the junction held 7 bases outside the gene matches. CDR3 bases: TGTGCCTGGAGTTCCGGGACAGCAGGTGAAAAACTGTTTTTT. Residues: CAWSSGTAGEKLFF.

The chain links TRBV7-8 to TRBJ1-1, with D hard to call. Trimming removed 0 bases at V and 3 bases at J, with 8 bases between. Germline loops: CDR1 SGHVS, CDR2 FQNEAQ. The CDR3 runs 14 residues. CDR3 in DNA: TGTGCCAGCAGCTTAGCGAAACACGACACTGAAGCTTTCTTT. It yields the protein CASSLAKHDTEAFF.

The V call is TRBV12-5, the J call TRBJ1-2; D not certain. The V gene's germline CDR1 is LGHNT and CDR2 FRNRAP. V was trimmed by 4 bases and J by 0 bases, leaving 15 bases between them. This CDR3 is 16 amino acids long. CDR3 sequence (DNA): TGTGCTAGTGGTTCGCGTCCGTCGACACCTAACTATGGCTACACCTTC. It encodes CASGSRPSTPNYGYTF.

This clone has a single count. The chain links TRBV4-1 to TRBJ2-1; D perhaps matches TRBD1 (6 bases). In germline, CDR1 is MGHRA, CDR2 YSYEKL. The V gene lost 4 bases and the J gene lost 2 bases, with 9 bases spanning the gap. The CDR3 spans 14 residues. The CDR3 region is CASSLQGTYNEQFF. The CDR3 DNA reads TGCGCCAGCAGCCTACAGGGCACCTACAATGAGCAGTTCTTC.

V usage is TRBV28 and J usage is TRBJ1-1, with 7 bases identical to TRBD1. CDR1 MDHEN and CDR2 SYDVKM come from the germline V gene. J lost 1 base, V lost 7 bases, and 15 bases had no gene match. This CDR3 region has 17 residues. The CDR3 spells CASTFLTGAYENTEAFF. In nucleotides, the CDR3 is TGTGCCAGCACCTTCTTAACAGGGGCCTACGAGAACACTGAAGCTTTCTTT.

CDR3 loop: CASSIGTGVDTQYF. CDR3 nucleotides: TGCGCCAGCAGCATCGGGACAGGGGTAGATACGCAGTATTTT. V gene TRBV5-1 combines with J gene TRBJ2-3, with 10 positions matching TRBD1. V was pared by 4 bases and J by 5 bases, with 4 bases of the junction left unmatched. The CDR3 contains 14 residues. The germline V gene encodes CDR1 SGHRS and CDR2 YFSETQ. The full variable domain, in which reference TRBV5-1 and TRBJ2-3 provide the parts outside the CDR3, is KAGVTQTPRYLIKTRGQQVTLSCSPISGHRSVSWYQQTPGQGLQFLFEYFSETQRNKGNFPGRFSGRQFSNSRSEMNVSTLELGDSALYLCASSIGTGVDTQYFGPGTRLTVL.

The V and J genes are TRBV3-1 (or the pseudogene TRBV3-2) and TRBJ1-6; TRBD1 matches at 9 bases. After removal of 3 bases from V and 8 bases from J, the junction contained 5 bases not matched to a gene. Germline CDR1 is LGHDT and CDR2 is YNNKEL (reference sequence). The CDR3 has 15 amino acids. The CDR3 nucleotides read TGTGCCAGCAGCCATCCCACAGGGGGCGATTCACCCCTCCACTTT. Translating it yields CASSHPTGGDSPLHF.

The chain employs TRBV28 and TRBJ1-2; no definite D call. The germline V gene has CDR1 MDHEN and CDR2 SYDVKM. The length of the CDR3 is 12 residues. Trimming left V 5 bases short and J 3 bases short, with 7 bases between. The CDR3 DNA sequence: TGTGCCAGCAGTCCCTTATACTATGGCTACACCTTC. Its translation is CASSPLYYGYTF.

The chain links TRBV13 to TRBJ2-5; D gene ambiguous. The CDR3 has 16 residues. Germline V CDR1 and CDR2: PRHDT, FYEKMQ (reference sequence). The V end was cut by 0 bases, the J end by 1 base, with 12 bases between. CDR3 sequence: CASSLGTGVGQETQYF. The CDR3 DNA reads as TGTGCCAGCAGCTTAGGCACGGGTGTGGGCCAAGAGACCCAGTACTTC.

This clone has more than one count but fewer than ten. V and J are TRBV24-1 and TRBJ2-2; 10 positions agree with TRBD1. CDR1 is KGHDR and CDR2 is SFDVKD in the germline V gene. V was pared by 7 bases and J by 7 bases, with 5 bases of the junction left unmatched. The CDR3 length is 14 residues. Here the CDR3 DNA reads TGTGCCACCAGGACAGGGGGCGAAGGCGGGGAGCTGTTTTTT. Protein product: CATRTGGEGGELFF.